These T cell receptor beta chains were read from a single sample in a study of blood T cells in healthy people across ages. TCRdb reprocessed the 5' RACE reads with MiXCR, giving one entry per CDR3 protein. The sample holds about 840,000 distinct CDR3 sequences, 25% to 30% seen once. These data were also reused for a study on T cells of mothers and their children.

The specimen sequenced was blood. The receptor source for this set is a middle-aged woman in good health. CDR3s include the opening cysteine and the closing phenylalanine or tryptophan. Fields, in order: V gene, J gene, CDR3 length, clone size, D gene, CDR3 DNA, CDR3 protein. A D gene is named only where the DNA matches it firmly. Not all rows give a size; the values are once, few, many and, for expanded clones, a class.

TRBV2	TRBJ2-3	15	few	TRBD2	TGTGCCAGCAGTACGAGCGGGGTCCCACCAGATACGCAGTATTTT	CASSTSGVPPDTQYF
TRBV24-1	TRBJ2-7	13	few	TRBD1	TGTGCCACCAGTGATTCGGACAGGGTGGAGCAGTACTTC	CATSDSDRVEQYF
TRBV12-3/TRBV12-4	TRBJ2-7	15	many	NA	TGTGCCAGCAGTTTTTCGGGGAAAGAAGACTACGAGCAGTACTTC	CASSFSGKEDYEQYF
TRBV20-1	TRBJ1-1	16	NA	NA	TGCAGTGCTAGGAGGGGAGTCGGGACGGTGAACACTGAAGCTTTCTTT	CSARRGVGTVNTEAFF
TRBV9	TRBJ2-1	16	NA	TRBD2	TGTGCCAGCAGCTTTCGGACTAGCGGGAAATTCGATGAGCAGTTCTTC	CASSFRTSGKFDEQFF
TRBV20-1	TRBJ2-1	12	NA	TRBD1	TGCAGTGCTAAGACCAGGGGGCCTGAGCAGTTCTTC	CSAKTRGPEQFF
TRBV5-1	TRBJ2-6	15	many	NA	TGCGCCAGCAGTCCTGGCGGGCCTGGGGCCAACGTCCTGACTTTC	CASSPGGPGANVLTF
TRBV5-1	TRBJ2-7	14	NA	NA	TGCGCCAGCAGCTTGGCCGGGGGATACAATGAGCAGTACTTC	CASSLAGGYNEQYF
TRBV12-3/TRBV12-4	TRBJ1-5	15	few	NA	TGTGCCAGCAGCTTAGGCCGGGCGGGGGGTCAGCCCCAGCATTTT	CASSLGRAGGQPQHF
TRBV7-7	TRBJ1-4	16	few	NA	TGTGCTAGCAGCTTAGCCGGTGGGACCCGAAGTGGGGGACTGTTTTTT	CASSLAGGTRSGGLFF
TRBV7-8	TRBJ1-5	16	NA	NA	TGTGCCAGCAGCTTAGGCAGGTCTTATAGCAATCAGCCCCAGCATTTT	CASSLGRSYSNQPQHF
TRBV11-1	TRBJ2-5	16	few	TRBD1	TGTGCCAGCAGCTTAGGGGGACAGGGGAGTTTGGAGACCCAGTACTTC	CASSLGGQGSLETQYF
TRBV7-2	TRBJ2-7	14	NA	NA	TGTGCCAGCAGCTCGAAGGTGGGTGGCAACGAGCAGTACTTC	CASSSKVGGNEQYF
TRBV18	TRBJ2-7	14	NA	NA	TGTGCCAGCTCACAGGACGGCAACTCCTACGAGCAGTACTTC	CASSQDGNSYEQYF
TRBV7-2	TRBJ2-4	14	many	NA	TGTGCCAGCAGCTTAGAGGGAGCCAAAAACATTCAGTACTTC	CASSLEGAKNIQYF
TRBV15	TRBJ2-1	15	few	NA	TGTGCCACCAGCTTCCAACCCTCAGGCGCTAATGAGCAGTTCTTC	CATSFQPSGANEQFF
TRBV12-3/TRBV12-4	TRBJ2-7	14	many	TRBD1	TGTGCCAGCAGAAAACAGGGGACCCCCGGCGAGCAGTACTTC	CASRKQGTPGEQYF
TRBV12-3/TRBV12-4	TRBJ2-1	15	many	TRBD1	TGTGCCAGCCAAACAACGGACAGGGCCTACAATGAGCAGTTCTTC	CASQTTDRAYNEQFF
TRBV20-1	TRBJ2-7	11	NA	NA	TGCAGGGCTAGAGATGGGTACGAGCAGTACTTC	CRARDGYEQYF
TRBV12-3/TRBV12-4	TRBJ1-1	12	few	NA	TGTGCCAGCAGTCCGACGGGGGCTGAAGCTTTCTTT	CASSPTGAEAFF
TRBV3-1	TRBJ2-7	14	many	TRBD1	TGTGCCAGCAGCCCTACAGGGGTGAGCTACGAGCAGTACTTC	CASSPTGVSYEQYF
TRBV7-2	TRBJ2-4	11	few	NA	TGTGCCAGCAGTCACCAGGCCATTCAGTACTTC	CASSHQAIQYF
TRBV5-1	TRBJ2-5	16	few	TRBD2	TGCGCCAGCAGCTTGGTCCCCGCGGGGGGGCCTGAGACCCAGTACTTC	CASSLVPAGGPETQYF
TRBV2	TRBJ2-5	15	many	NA	TGTGCCAGCAGTGAAGGTGGAGTGCCGCAAGAGACCCAGTACTTC	CASSEGGVPQETQYF
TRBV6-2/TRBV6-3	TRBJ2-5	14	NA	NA	TGTGCCAGCAGTCTGAGACAGCACCAAGAGACCCAGTACTTC	CASSLRQHQETQYF
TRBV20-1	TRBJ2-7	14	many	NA	TGCAGTGCCAACGAGAGGGGGTTAGTCTACGAGCAGTACTTC	CSANERGLVYEQYF
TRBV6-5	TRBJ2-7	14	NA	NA	TGTGCCAGCAACCGGTGGGGTGGGAACTACGAGCAGTACTTC	CASNRWGGNYEQYF
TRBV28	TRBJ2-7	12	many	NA	TGTGCCAGCAGTTTGTGGCGCTACGAGCAGTACTTC	CASSLWRYEQYF
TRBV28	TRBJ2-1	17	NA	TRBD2	TGTGCCAGCAGTTTCGACTTGCTAGCGGGGGGCCGGAATGAGCAGTTCTTC	CASSFDLLAGGRNEQFF
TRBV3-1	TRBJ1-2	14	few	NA	TGTGCCAGCAGCCGAAACGACCATGCCTATGGCTACACCTTC	CASSRNDHAYGYTF
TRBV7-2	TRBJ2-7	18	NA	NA	TGTGCCAGCAGCTTACGGTCGCCATTGGTTGGACAGATTTACGAGCAGTACTTC	CASSLRSPLVGQIYEQYF
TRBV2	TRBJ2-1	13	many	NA	TGTGCCAGCAGGTTCCTAGGATGGAATGAGCAGTTCTTC	CASRFLGWNEQFF
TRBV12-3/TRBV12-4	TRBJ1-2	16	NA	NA	TGTGCCAGCAGTCCCCCCTATGGCAGGGGATCCTATGGCTACACCTTC	CASSPPYGRGSYGYTF
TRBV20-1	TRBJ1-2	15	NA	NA	TGCAGTGCACCGAACTTTTTAACAGGGAGCCATGGCTACACCTTC	CSAPNFLTGSHGYTF
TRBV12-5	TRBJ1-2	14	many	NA	TGTGCTAGTGGCCGCACAGGGTCCCTCTATGGCTACACCTTC	CASGRTGSLYGYTF
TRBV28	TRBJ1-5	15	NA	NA	TGTGCCAGCATACCCGGAACCGGAGTGGGGCAGCCCCAGCATTTT	CASIPGTGVGQPQHF
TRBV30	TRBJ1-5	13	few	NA	TGTGCCTGGGCCGGACAGCACAATCAGCCCCAGCATTTT	CAWAGQHNQPQHF
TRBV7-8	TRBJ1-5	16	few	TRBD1	TGTGCCAGCAGCTCAGCCACAGGGGTCCAGGGGCAGCCCCAGCATTTT	CASSSATGVQGQPQHF
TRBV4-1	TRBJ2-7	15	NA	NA	TGCGCCAGCAGCCAAGTCCAGAGGAGCTCCTACGAGCAGTACTTC	CASSQVQRSSYEQYF
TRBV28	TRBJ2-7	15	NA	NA	TGTGCCAGCAGTACCCCCCGACAGACCCCCTACGAGCAGTACTTC	CASSTPRQTPYEQYF
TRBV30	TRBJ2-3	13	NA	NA	TGTGCCCTCAGCGGAGACATCACAGATACGCAGTATTTT	CALSGDITDTQYF
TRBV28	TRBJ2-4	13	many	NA	TGTGCCAGCAGTTTATTCGGACAAAACATTCAGTACTTC	CASSLFGQNIQYF